These T cell receptor beta chains were read from a single sample in a study of OX40 agonist ivuxolimab in advanced cancers. Generated by immunoSEQ multiplex PCR, the TCRdb table keeps only in-frame clones and is missing some. The sample contains about 70,000 clones, roughly 86% of which appear only once. The material was CD4+ or CD8+ T cells sorted from blood, obtained in a trial of the OX40 agonist ivuxolimab. These receptors all come from an adult with an advanced solid tumor such as melanoma, head and neck, liver or kidney cancer. CDR3s include the opening cysteine and the closing phenylalanine or tryptophan. The D gene is left open where the match is weak. Only some rows state a clone size, as once, few, many or a class for expanded clones.

len | abundance | d_gene | j_gene | v_gene | CDR3aa
14 | - | - | TRBJ2-1 | TRBV5-4 | CASSPGTWEDEQFF
17 | - | TRBD2 | TRBJ2-7 | TRBV27 | CASSLASGRAFSYEQYF
13 | - | - | TRBJ1-2 | TRBV2 | CASGGSAGEGYTF
12 | - | - | TRBJ2-5 | TRBV28 | CASSGSPVDSYF
12 | - | - | TRBJ1-2 | TRBV10-1 | CASSRDGKGYTF
14 | - | - | TRBJ2-2 | TRBV6-1 | CASSVFGNTGELFF
11 | - | - | TRBJ1-6 | TRBV9 | CASSVGDTLHF
17 | - | TRBD2 | TRBJ2-1 | TRBV27 | CASSLMASSGTYNEQFF
14 | - | - | TRBJ1-5 | TRBV27 | CASSLGTNSQPQHF
14 | few | - | TRBJ1-1 | TRBV6-1 | CASSDEGMGTEAFF
15 | - | TRBD2 | TRBJ2-5 | TRBV4-2 | CASSPWGGRQETQYF
16 | - | - | TRBJ1-4 | TRBV9 | CASSVTPGATNEKLFF
13 | once | - | TRBJ2-1 | TRBV7-6 | CASSPRLVNEQFF
13 | once | - | TRBJ2-3 | TRBV6-6 | CASRLPNADTQYF
16 | - | TRBD2 | TRBJ2-5 | TRBV7-7 | CASSPRTSGGEGTQYF
13 | - | - | TRBJ1-6 | TRBV6-5 | CASSFSYNSPLHF
12 | - | - | TRBJ2-1 | TRBV19 | CASGGSLDEQFF
14 | few | - | TRBJ1-5 | TRBV4-1 | CASSHVGENQPQHF
14 | - | - | TRBJ2-5 | TRBV7-6 | CASSLVSGLETQYF
12 | few | - | TRBJ2-3 | TRBV5-6 | CASQLRTDTQYF
15 | once | - | TRBJ1-3 | TRBV5-1 | CASSLMGGTGNTIYF
13 | - | - | TRBJ2-5 | TRBV6-1 | CASSAREQETQYF
13 | - | - | TRBJ2-3 | TRBV5-4 | CASSTSGSDTQYF
15 | - | - | TRBJ1-2 | TRBV6-6 | CASSYGSALLKGYTF
13 | - | - | TRBJ1-5 | TRBV10-3 | CAIGRDINQPQHF
15 | - | - | TRBJ2-3 | TRBV6-5 | CASSRDTRSPDTQYF
14 | - | - | TRBJ1-6 | TRBV15 | CATSLDLGGSPLHF
16 | - | TRBD1 | TRBJ2-7 | TRBV6-1 | CASSGPTGLLSYEQYF
13 | - | - | TRBJ2-1 | TRBV7-2 | CASSPPPIGEQFF
17 | - | TRBD2 | TRBJ2-7 | TRBV5-5 | CASSLAASGGVPYEQYF
10 | - | - | TRBJ2-1 | TRBV19 | CASGSGEQFF
13 | - | - | TRBJ1-1 | TRBV4-3 | CASKARLNTEAFF
13 | - | TRBD2 | TRBJ2-7 | TRBV7-2 | CASRLAGYGEQYF
15 | - | - | TRBJ1-1 | TRBV2 | CASSEIRQRGTEAFF
17 | few | - | TRBJ2-2 | TRBV5-1 | CASSFLAPPANTGELFF
16 | once | TRBD2 | TRBJ2-3 | TRBV28 | CASSPGGVSRADTQYF
13 | - | - | TRBJ1-5 | TRBV15 | CATSRDQIWPQHF
15 | - | TRBD2 | TRBJ2-7 | TRBV5-4 | CASSLGSGSSYEQYF
13 | - | - | TRBJ1-1 | TRBV28 | CASSIGTYTEAFF
16 | - | TRBD2 | TRBJ2-3 | TRBV7-2 | CASSSTSGGAADTQYF
15 | - | - | TRBJ2-3 | TRBV9 | CASSYAGSGADTQYF
11 | - | - | TRBJ2-5 | TRBV20-1 | CSHERGETQYF
13 | - | - | TRBJ2-1 | TRBV7-2 | CASTPWRSNEQFF
14 | - | - | - | TRBV6-5 | CASSRGLASYEQYF
13 | - | - | TRBJ1-1 | TRBV7-9 | CASSLGRRGEAFF
15 | - | - | TRBJ2-6 | TRBV19 | CASSLMYPGANVLTF
19 | - | TRBD2 | TRBJ2-7 | TRBV12-5 | CASGLPWTSGRAKGGEQYF
14 | - | - | TRBJ2-2 | TRBV29-1 | CSVEVPANTGELFF